The 6 T cell receptor beta chains given below trace back to one sample, sequenced in a study of blood T cell repertoires in COVID-19. This table comes from immunoSEQ multiplex PCR, and its TCRdb copy is limited to in-frame clones, with some not included. The sample shows about 87,000 clones, around four fifths of them seen only once. The sequenced material came from peripheral blood. These receptors originate from a woman in her 70s with acute or convalescent COVID-19.

The chain is built from TRBV7-9 and TRBJ2-3, with D perhaps matching TRBD1 (6 bases). The CDR3 contains 16 residues. The germline V gene has CDR1 SEHNR and CDR2 FQNEAQ (reference sequence). The V and J ends lost 3 bases and 6 bases respectively, with 19 bases between them. The CDR3 coding sequence is TGTGCCAGCAGCTTGTATTCAGGGGATTCTGGGGATACGCAGTATTTT. This sequence encodes CASSLYSGDSGDTQYF.

The chain recombines TRBV5-4 with TRBJ2-5; D may be TRBD2 (7 bases). V was trimmed by 3 bases and J by 1 base, leaving 10 bases between them. CDR1 is SGHNT and CDR2 is YYREEE in the germline V gene (reference sequence). CDR3 length: 14 residues. The CDR3 DNA follows: TGTGCCAGCAGCTCCGCGGGGGCCCAAGAGACCCAGTACTTC. Translation: CASSSAGAQETQYF. Combining the CDR3 with reference TRBV5-4 and TRBJ2-5 gives the whole variable domain ETGVTQSPTHLIKTRGQQVTLRCSSQSGHNTVSWYQQALGQGPQFIFQYYREEENGRGNFPPRFSGLQFPNYSSELNVNALELDDSALYLCASSSAGAQETQYFGPGTRLLVL.

The chain uses TRBV5-4 and TRBJ2-1; D might be TRBD2 (6 bases). The V end lost 2 bases, the J end lost 0 bases, and 12 bases lay between the germline ends. The germline V gene encodes CDR1 SGHNT and CDR2 YYREEE (reference sequence). This CDR3 is built from 16 residues. The CDR3 coding sequence is TGTGCCAGCAGCTTCCCCTCCGGGAGCTCCTACAATGAGCAGTTCTTC. Amino acid sequence: CASSFPSGSSYNEQFF.

The V and J genes are TRBV11-2 and TRBJ2-7; D unresolved. Germline CDR1 and CDR2: SGHAT and FQNNGV. This CDR3 spans 12 amino acids. The germline V and J ends were trimmed by 0 bases and 4 bases, with 4 bases remaining between them. CDR3: CASSLDIYEQYF. CDR3 DNA: TGTGCCAGCAGCTTAGATATTTACGAGCAGTACTTC.

V is TRBV29-1 and J is TRBJ1-2, with D tentatively TRBD1 (6 bases). Germline V CDR1 and CDR2: SQVTM, ANQGSEA. Trimming removed 3 bases at V and 8 bases at J, with 7 bases between. This CDR3 comprises 10 residues. CDR3 DNA sequence: TGCAGCGTTGAGACAGGAGGCTACACCTTC. Its translation: CSVETGGYTF.

The chain combines TRBV5-4 with TRBJ2-6; D gene unclear. The CDR3 sequence is 12 residues long. The V gene's germline CDR1 is SGHNT and CDR2 YYREEE (reference sequence). V shed 4 bases and J shed 13 bases, with 12 bases lying between them. The CDR3 DNA reads TGTGCCAGCAGCCCAAATTACGGGGTCCTGACTTTC. Its protein is CASSPNYGVLTF.